The 9 T cell receptor beta chains below all came from one sample that was sequenced in a study of spatial heterogeneity in lung cancer. Findings and limits, study-wide: In tumors, expanded intratumoral alpha and beta TCR counts tracked mutation counts.

From the 5' RACE reads, TCRdb called clonotypes with MiXCR, one entry per CDR3 protein. The repertoire holds roughly 5,700 distinct CDR3 sequences, with around 8% as singletons. These receptors' targets are unknown. Time point reported: sample taken at primary tumor resection. Specimen: lung tumor tissue, collected at surgery. The receptors derive from a female donor with early-stage non-small cell lung cancer.

This clonotype was recorded many times. This beta chain is an unintended read in a library built for alpha chains; its size means little. The rearrangement uses TRBV28 and TRBJ2-7; the match to TRBD1 covers 10 bases. Losses at the gene ends were 2 bases for V and 5 bases for J; bases not matched to a gene: 6. Germline values: CDR1 MDHEN, CDR2 SYDVKM. The CDR3 is 15 amino acids. This CDR3 reads CASSLGGQGPDEQYF. CDR3 bases: TGTGCCAGCAGTTTAGGGGGACAGGGGCCTGACGAGCAGTACTTC.

This clonotype was seen at least ten times. This beta chain turned up in a library designed for alpha chains; as an off-target read, its abundance says little. The V gene is TRBV27, the J gene TRBJ2-3; the match to TRBD2 covers 12 bases. Unmatched junction bases numbered 6, after V lost 2 bases and J lost 6 bases. The CDR3 is 16 amino acids. The V gene's germline CDR1 is MNHEY and CDR2 SMNVEV (reference sequence). CDR3 in amino acids: CASSLLAGGLKDTQYF. CDR3 sequence (DNA): TGTGCCAGCAGTTTACTAGCGGGGGGGCTGAAGGATACGCAGTATTTT.

Turning to this clonotype: This beta chain is a stray read from a library made for alpha chains; its abundance is not meaningful. CDR3 bases: TGCAGCGTTCTAGCAGCAGTTGGCTATGGCTACACCTTC. Its protein product is CSVLAAVGYGYTF. The J gene is TRBJ1-2, the V gene TRBV29-1; D is unclear. The length of the CDR3 is 13 residues. Germline CDR1 and CDR2: SQVTM and ANQGSEA. V lost 5 bases and J lost 4, with 14 bases in between.

By sample fraction, this clonotype is medium-sized. Since it is a stray read in a library aimed at alpha chains, this beta chain has a size that is not meaningful. The chain carries TRBV6-2 or TRBV6-3 and TRBJ2-7; 7 bases are shared with TRBD1. V was clipped by 2 bases and J by 3 bases; unmatched bases: 1. CDR3 size: 13 residues. Germline CDR1 and CDR2: MNHEY and SVGEGT. CDR3 amino acids: CASSYDRVYEQYF. DNA of the CDR3: TGTGCCAGCAGTTACGACAGGGTCTACGAGCAGTACTTC.

This clonotype appeared many times. In a library made to pick up alpha chains, this beta chain is a stray read with a size that means little. The chain has TRBV4-3 and TRBJ2-7; 7 bases are a match to TRBD1. Germline values: CDR1 LGHNA, CDR2 YSLEER. V lost 1 base, J lost 6 bases, and 6 bases stayed unmatched. The CDR3 contains 14 residues. The CDR3 DNA is TGCGCCAGCAGCCAAGGACAGGGAACGAGCGAGCAGTACTTC. As protein: CASSQGQGTSEQYF.

This clonotype was seen only a few times. This beta chain lies outside the target of a library built for alpha chains; its clone size means little. This chain links TRBV20-1 with TRBJ1-5; D is possibly TRBD1 (5 bases). Germline CDR1 is DFQATT and CDR2 is SNEGSKA (reference sequence). The CDR3 has 12 residues. V lost 3 bases, J lost 3 bases, and 6 bases lay in between. The CDR3 region has the DNA TGCAGTGCTAGGACAGTCAATCAGCCCCAGCATTTT. It translates to CSARTVNQPQHF.

By sample share, this clonotype is medium-sized (0.01 to 0.1%). The size of this beta chain means little, since it is a stray read in a library made for alpha chains. The V and J genes are TRBV27 and TRBJ2-3; the D is unclear. The CDR3 sequence is 12 residues long. Trimming took 4 bases from V and 6 from J, leaving 8 bases between them. Germline-derived CDR1 and CDR2 are MNHEY and SMNVEV (reference sequence). The CDR3 reads CASSSPPDTQYF. CDR3 bases: TGTGCCAGCAGTTCCCCCCCGGATACGCAGTATTTT.

Relative to its sample, this clonotype is medium-sized (0.01 to 0.1%). This beta chain is off target for a library built for alpha chains, so its abundance means little. V and J are TRBV27 and TRBJ1-2; D unresolved. The CDR3 is 14 amino acids. Germline V gene lookup returns CDR1 MNHEY and CDR2 SMNVEV (reference sequence). With 8 bases removed from V and 1 base from J, the gap between germline ends came to 14 bases. The CDR3 region is CASSPGISNYGYTF. CDR3 sequence (DNA): TGTGCCAGCTCCCCAGGCATCAGTAACTATGGCTACACCTTC.

For this clonotype: The library was built for alpha chains, so this beta chain is an off-target read and its size means little. V gene TRBV5-1 combines with J gene TRBJ2-3; 7 bases are a match to TRBD2. Losses at the gene ends were 3 bases for V and 2 bases for J; bases not matched to a gene: 9. The CDR3 extends over 16 amino acids. Germline lookup yields CDR1 SGHRS and CDR2 YFSETQ. The CDR3 sequence is CASSSVSGAYTDTQYF. Here the CDR3 DNA reads TGCGCCAGCAGCTCCGTGAGCGGGGCATACACAGATACGCAGTATTTT.